This T cell receptor (beta chain) is from a study of T cell responses to AZD1222 COVID-19 vaccine. Study context: Researchers grouped second doses given at about 4 or about 12 weeks into one pool.

Study results and limitations: Seropositive at baseline were only six AZD1222 recipients. Increases in Spike-specific TCR breadth and depth were seen after two AZD1222 doses.

This clone appeared once. Its antigen is not known. Looked up from germline, CDR1 is LGHNA and CDR2 is YNFKEQ. The CDR3 spans 13 residues. The ends were cut back, 4 bases at V and 5 bases at J, with 12 bases in the middle. Data came from immunoSEQ multiplex PCR; TCRdb stores just in-frame clones and leaves some out. The table lists around 100,000 clones, over 75% of them singletons. This clonotype was obtained from an adult in good health. Sequencing was performed on peripheral blood, taken on day 0 of AZD1222 vaccination. The J gene is TRBJ2-7, the V gene TRBV4-2, with D possibly matching TRBD1 (5 bases). The DNA of the CDR3 is TGTGCCAGCAGCCCTCTCCAGGGTGACGAGCAGTACTTC. It encodes CASSPLQGDEQYF.